This T cell receptor (beta chain) comes out of a study of cytotoxic CD8 clonotypes in ibrutinib-treated CLL. Looking at the study overall: The average sample held roughly 250,000 productive templates and fewer than 100,000 productive rearrangements.

This table comes from immunoSEQ multiplex PCR, and its TCRdb copy is limited to in-frame clones, with some not included. Among some 310,000 clones, almost 80% were seen once, and the ten largest hold approximately 7%. As input for TCR beta libraries, roughly 2.1 micrograms of genomic DNA came from cryopreserved PBMCs. This clone came up once. CDR3 length: 15 residues. Germline lookup yields CDR1 SGDLS and CDR2 YYNGEE. Trimming cost V 0 bases and J 5 bases, with 12 bases left between them. Source: PBMCs, taken before ibrutinib treatment. This clonotype originated in a human donor with chronic lymphocytic leukemia. V usage is TRBV9 and J usage is TRBJ2-1, with D tentatively TRBD2 (6 bases). The CDR3 loop reads CASSVGAGTNNEQFF. CDR3 coding DNA: TGTGCCAGCAGCGTAGGGGCGGGAACCAACAATGAGCAGTTCTTC.